This T cell receptor beta chain was sequenced during a study of T cells after yellow fever vaccination. Researchers made TCR cDNA using 5'RACE template switching, and this step added a universal primer site and UMIs. TCRdb ran MiXCR on the 5' RACE reads and lists one entry per CDR3 protein. The sample consists of around 610,000 distinct CDR3 sequences, about 13% of them appearing once. The CDR3 runs to 14 residues. The trim removed 4 bases at V and 10 bases at J, leaving 10 bases unmatched. Germline V gene data show CDR1 as DFQATT and CDR2 as SNEGSKA (reference sequence). This material consisted of PBMCs, taken on the day of the yellow fever booster vaccination. This chain connects TRBV20-1 to TRBJ1-6; 7 bases map to TRBD1. This sequence was found in a man in his thirties or forties who received the YFV17D yellow fever vaccine. The DNA of the CDR3 is TGCAGTGCTAAATTCAACAGGGGCAGGTCACCCCTCCACTTT. As protein: CSAKFNRGRSPLHF.